This TCR beta chain was recorded in a study of shared clonotypes between healthy human individuals. Germline V gene sequence: CDR1 MNHEY, CDR2 SMNVEV (reference sequence). The V end lost 4 bases, the J end lost 2 bases, and 15 bases lay between the germline ends. The CDR3 is made up of 15 amino acids. This clone has just one count. Method: immunoSEQ multiplex PCR; TCRdb's copy keeps in-frame clones and lacks some. The table lists about a million clones, around three quarters of them singletons. This chain joins TRBV27 and TRBJ2-7, with D possibly being TRBD1 or TRBD2 (5 bases each). The TCR originated in a man between 18 and 29 years old in good health. Some clones in this sample may be carry-over from other donors' samples. The sequenced sample was memory CD4+ T cells from PBMCs. Documented subset: CD45RA-negative fraction. Here the CDR3 DNA reads TGTGCCAGCAGTTCCCCCGGACGGGGCCCCTACGAGCAGTACTTC. Protein: CASSSPGRGPYEQYF.